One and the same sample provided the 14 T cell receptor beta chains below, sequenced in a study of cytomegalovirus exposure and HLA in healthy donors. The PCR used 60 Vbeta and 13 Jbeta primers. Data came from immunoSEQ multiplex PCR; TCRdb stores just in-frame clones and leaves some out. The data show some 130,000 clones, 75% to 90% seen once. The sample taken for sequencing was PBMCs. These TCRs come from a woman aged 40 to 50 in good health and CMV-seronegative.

The DNA for the CDR3 is TGTGCCAGCTCACCACCGTTCGCGGGTTGGACTGAAGCTTTCTTT. This codes for CASSPPFAGWTEAFF. The chain links TRBV18 to TRBJ1-1; no reliable D call. V lost 0 bases and J lost 5, with 13 bases in between. Germline CDR1 KGHSH, CDR2 LQKENI. The CDR3 runs to 15 residues.

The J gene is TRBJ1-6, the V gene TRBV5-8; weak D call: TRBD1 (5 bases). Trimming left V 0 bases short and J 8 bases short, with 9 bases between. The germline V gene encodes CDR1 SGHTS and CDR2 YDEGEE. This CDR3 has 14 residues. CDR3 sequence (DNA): TGTGCCAGCAGCTTGGGTCAGGGTGATTCACCCCTCCACTTT. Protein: CASSLGQGDSPLHF.

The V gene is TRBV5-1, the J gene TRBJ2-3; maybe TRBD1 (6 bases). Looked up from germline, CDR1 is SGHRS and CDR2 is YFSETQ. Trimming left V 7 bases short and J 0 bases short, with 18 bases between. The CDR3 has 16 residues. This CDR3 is CASRQAIGPSTDTQYF. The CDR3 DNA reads TGCGCCAGCCGACAGGCTATCGGCCCAAGCACAGATACGCAGTATTTT.

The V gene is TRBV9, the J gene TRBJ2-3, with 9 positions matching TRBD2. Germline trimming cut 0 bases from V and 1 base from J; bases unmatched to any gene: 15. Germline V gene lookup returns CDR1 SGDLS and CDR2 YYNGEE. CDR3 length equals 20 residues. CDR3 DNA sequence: TGTGCCAGCAGCGTAGGGTTGGGGGGTGCTAGCGGGGCTCGCACAGATACGCAGTATTTT. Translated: CASSVGLGGASGARTDTQYF.

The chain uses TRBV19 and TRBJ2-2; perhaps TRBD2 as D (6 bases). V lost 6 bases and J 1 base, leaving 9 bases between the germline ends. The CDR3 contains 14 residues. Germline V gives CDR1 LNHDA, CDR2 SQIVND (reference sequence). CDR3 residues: CASRVGGNTGELFF. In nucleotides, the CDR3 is TGTGCCAGTAGGGTCGGGGGGAACACCGGGGAGCTGTTTTTT.

The CDR3 region has the DNA TGTGCCAGCAGTTTCTCAACAGAAAGAAACGAGCAGTACTTC. Protein: CASSFSTERNEQYF. The genes are TRBV28 and TRBJ2-7; D unclear. Germline CDR1 MDHEN, CDR2 SYDVKM. This CDR3 contains 14 residues. V lost 3 bases to trimming and J lost 5 bases, with 14 bases between them.

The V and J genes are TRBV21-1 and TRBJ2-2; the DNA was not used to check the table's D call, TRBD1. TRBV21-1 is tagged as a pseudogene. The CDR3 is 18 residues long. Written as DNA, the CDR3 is TGTGCCAGCAGCCCCCCGCAGGGACAGGTTTCGAACACCGGGGAGCTGTTTTTT. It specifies CASSPPQGQVSNTGELFF.

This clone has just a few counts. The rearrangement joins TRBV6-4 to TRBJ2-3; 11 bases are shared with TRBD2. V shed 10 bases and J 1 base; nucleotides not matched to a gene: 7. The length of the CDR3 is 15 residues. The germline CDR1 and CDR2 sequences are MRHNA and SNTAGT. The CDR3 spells CATSQTSGGTDTQYF. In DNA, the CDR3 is TGTGCCACATCACAGACTAGCGGGGGCACAGATACGCAGTATTTT.

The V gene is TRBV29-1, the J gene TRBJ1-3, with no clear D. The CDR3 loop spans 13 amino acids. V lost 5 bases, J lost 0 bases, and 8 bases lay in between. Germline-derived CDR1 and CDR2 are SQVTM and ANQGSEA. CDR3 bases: TGCAGCGTTAGGAGAAGCTCTGGAAACACCATATATTTT. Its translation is CSVRRSSGNTIYF.

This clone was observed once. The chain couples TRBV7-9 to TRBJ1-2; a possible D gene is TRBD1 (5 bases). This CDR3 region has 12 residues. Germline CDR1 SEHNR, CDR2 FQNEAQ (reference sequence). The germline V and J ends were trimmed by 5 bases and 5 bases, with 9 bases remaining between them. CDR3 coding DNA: TGTGCCAGCAGCCGCGGGGGATATGGCTACACCTTC. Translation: CASSRGGYGYTF.

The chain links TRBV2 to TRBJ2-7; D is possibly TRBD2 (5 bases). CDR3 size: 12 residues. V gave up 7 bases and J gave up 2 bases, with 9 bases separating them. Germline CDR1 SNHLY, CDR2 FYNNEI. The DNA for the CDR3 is TGTGCCAGCACTGGACTCCCCTACGAGCAGTACTTC. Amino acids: CASTGLPYEQYF.

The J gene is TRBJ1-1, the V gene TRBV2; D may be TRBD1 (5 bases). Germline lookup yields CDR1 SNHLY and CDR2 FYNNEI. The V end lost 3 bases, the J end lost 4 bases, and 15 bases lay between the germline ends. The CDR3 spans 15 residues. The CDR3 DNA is TGTGCCAGCAGTGAGGTGCAGGGTTCCCTCACTGAAGCTTTCTTT. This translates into CASSEVQGSLTEAFF.

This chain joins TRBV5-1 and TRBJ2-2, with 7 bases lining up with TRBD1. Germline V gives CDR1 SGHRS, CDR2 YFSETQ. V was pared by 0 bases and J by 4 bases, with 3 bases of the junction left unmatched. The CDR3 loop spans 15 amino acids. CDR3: CASSLVAGGTGELFF. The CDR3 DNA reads TGCGCCAGCAGCTTGGTCGCAGGGGGCACCGGGGAGCTGTTTTTT.

DNA of the CDR3: TGTGCCAGCAGCGTACACTTGTCTTCTAGCACAGATACGCAGTATTTT. This gives the protein CASSVHLSSSTDTQYF. The chain has TRBV9 and TRBJ2-3; D gene ambiguous. The germline V gene encodes CDR1 SGDLS and CDR2 YYNGEE. The CDR3 sequence is 16 residues long. Trimming removed 1 base at V and 0 bases at J, with 12 bases between.